The present TCR beta chain was sequenced within a study of beta chain features in type 1 diabetes. Study-level information: Examination spanned 90 million to 140 million sorted cells from all samples. Points from the study as a whole: Equally in patients and controls, PCR might preferentially amplify shorter templates. Type 1 diabetes patients had TCRB CDR3s that were shorter (moderately but significantly so) in all four CD4+ subsets. Any HLA type influence on TCRB rearrangement was left unresolved here.

Reverse transcribing all isolated RNA meant expressed TCRB transcripts were sequenced. Using immunoSEQ multiplex PCR, the repertoire was profiled, and TCRdb retains in-frame clones only, with some absent. In the table there are about 260,000 clones, approximately 70% of which are singletons. Concerning this clone: Its antigen is unidentified.

Germline CDR1 MNHNY, CDR2 SVGAGI (reference sequence). V lost 5 bases, J lost 5 bases, and 18 bases lay in between. CDR3 length: 15 amino acids. This chain connects TRBV6-6 to TRBJ2-5; maybe TRBD1 (7 bases). The clonotype was recovered from a man younger than 40 in good health. The sample taken for sequencing was naive CD4+ T cells from blood. CDR3 in amino acids: CASSQQTGRWETQYF. The DNA of the CDR3 is TGTGCCAGCAGTCAACAGACAGGGAGGTGGGAGACCCAGTACTTC.